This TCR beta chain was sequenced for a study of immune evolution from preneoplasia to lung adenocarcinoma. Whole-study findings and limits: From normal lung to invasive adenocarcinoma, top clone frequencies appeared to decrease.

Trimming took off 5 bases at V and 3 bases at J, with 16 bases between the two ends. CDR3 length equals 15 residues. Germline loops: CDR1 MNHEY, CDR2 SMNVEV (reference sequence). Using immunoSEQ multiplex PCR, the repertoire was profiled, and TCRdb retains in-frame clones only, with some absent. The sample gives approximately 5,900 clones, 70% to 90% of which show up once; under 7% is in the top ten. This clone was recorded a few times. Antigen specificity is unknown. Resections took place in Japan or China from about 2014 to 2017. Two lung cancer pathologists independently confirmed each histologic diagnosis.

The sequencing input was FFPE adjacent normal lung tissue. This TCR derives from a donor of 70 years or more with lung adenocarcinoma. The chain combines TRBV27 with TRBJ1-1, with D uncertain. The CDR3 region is CASSPTLTEYTEAFF. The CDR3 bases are TGTGCCAGCAGTCCTACTCTTACGGAGTACACTGAAGCTTTCTTT.